The 2 T cell receptor beta chains below come from one sample, sequenced in a study of blood T cell repertoires in COVID-19. The repertoire was sequenced with immunoSEQ multiplex PCR; TCRdb's copy has only in-frame clones and lacks some. This sample has approximately 300,000 clones, with roughly 90% found just once. The specimen was peripheral blood. These receptors all come from a man between 18 and 35 years old who had recovered from COVID-19.

The gene calls are TRBV4-1 and TRBJ2-5, with 7 bases identical to TRBD1. Per the germline V gene, CDR1 is MGHRA and CDR2 is YSYEKL. V shed 3 bases, J shed 2 bases, and the junction held 9 bases outside the gene matches. The CDR3 covers 16 residues. DNA of the CDR3: TGCGCCAGCAGCCACCCCCGGGACAGCCTACAAGAGACCCAGTACTTC. This sequence encodes CASSHPRDSLQETQYF.

The V call is TRBV5-1, the J call TRBJ2-7; TRBD1 aligns across 8 bases. This CDR3 has 16 amino acids. CDR1 SGHRS and CDR2 YFSETQ come from the germline V gene. The trim removed 0 bases at V and 3 bases at J, leaving 8 bases unmatched. The CDR3 sequence: CASSLGFGQGRYEQYF. CDR3 DNA: TGCGCCAGCAGCTTGGGGTTCGGACAGGGACGCTACGAGCAGTACTTC. The full variable domain, in which reference TRBV5-1 and TRBJ2-7 provide the parts outside the CDR3, is KAGVTQTPRYLIKTRGQQVTLSCSPISGHRSVSWYQQTPGQGLQFLFEYFSETQRNKGNFPGRFSGRQFSNSRSEMNVSTLELGDSALYLCASSLGFGQGRYEQYFGPGTRLTVT.